This TCR beta chain derives from a study of vaccination and CD4 T cells after COVID-19. Across the whole study: Each post-COVID sample was drawn after diagnosis, and the median interval was roughly 100 days (range 35 to 161). No peptide, an HIV-1 Nef pool, or a CEFX pool was what each control culture received.

Noted treatment: roughly 11-day PBMC culture with coronavirus spike peptide pools or control peptides (ViraFEST assay). Trimming took 3 bases from V and 2 from J, leaving 10 bases between them. This CDR3 contains 14 residues. Cultured CD4+ T cell DNA underwent sequencing with the Oncomine TCR Beta short-read assay. Genomic DNA extraction was carried out from cultured CD4+ T cells. TCRdb redid the calling of the PCR reads with MiXCR, one entry per CDR3 protein. The sample contains about 3,900 distinct CDR3 sequences, about a fifth of which appear only once. In its sample, this clonotype ranks as medium-sized. Its antigen is still unknown.

The receptor's source is a human donor who had recovered from COVID-19. V and J are TRBV12-3 or TRBV12-4 and TRBJ1-2; D may be TRBD1 (6 bases). The specimen was CD4+ T cells from blood, cultured in vitro. CDR3 sequence reads: CASSFRGGNYGYTF. The CDR3 nucleotides are TGTGCCAGCAGTTTTAGGGGGGGGAACTATGGCTACACCTTC.